The next 8 T cell receptor beta chains were all read from a single sample in a study of post-analysis software for immune sequencing data. Study-wide results and caveats: A handful of TRBV segments were significantly more frequent in patients than in controls. TRBV5-6, TRBV5-1 and TRBV20-1 were among these segments.

Their recognized antigens are unknown. cDNA libraries of TCR beta carried unique molecular identifiers. TCRdb processed the PCR reads anew with MiXCR; each CDR3 protein has one entry. The repertoire holds some 190,000 distinct CDR3 sequences, with around 29% as singletons. The sequencing sample was made of blood. The receptors come from a girl under 18 with multiple sclerosis.

There are a few counts of this clonotype. This chain uses TRBV5-5 with TRBJ1-2, with no clear D. The germline V gene encodes CDR1 SGHKS and CDR2 YYEKEE (reference sequence). The CDR3 extends over 15 amino acids. Trimming shortened V by 0 bases and J by 3 bases, and 12 bases separated the two germline ends. DNA for the CDR3: TGTGCCAGCAGCTTGGAGAGCCAGACTTACTATGGCTACACCTTC. Protein sequence: CASSLESQTYYGYTF.

This rearrangement joins TRBV7-9 to TRBJ1-1; tentatively, D is TRBD1 (5 bases). Trimming pared 1 base from V and 3 bases from J, leaving 18 bases between. This CDR3 spans 17 amino acids. CDR1 and CDR2 from the germline V gene are SEHNR and FQNEAQ (reference sequence). CDR3 bases: TGTGCCAGCAGCTTAGGGGCCACAGGAGTGGGCTACACTGAAGCTTTCTTT. Encoded protein: CASSLGATGVGYTEAFF.

The chain joins TRBV25-1 to TRBJ2-1; tentatively, D is TRBD1 (6 bases). The length of the CDR3 is 17 residues. V lost 4 bases to trimming and J lost 11 bases, with 27 bases between them. Per germline, CDR1 MGHDK and CDR2 SYGVNS. CDR3: CASSGRGGGRGENKQFF. The CDR3 DNA sequence: TGTGCCAGCAGTGGACGAGGGGGTGGGAGAGGTGAGAATAAGCAGTTCTTC.

This clonotype was recorded many times. The chain carries TRBV12-3 or TRBV12-4 and TRBJ2-1; no clear D gene. There are 12 residues in the CDR3. Trimming pared 3 bases from V and 7 bases from J, leaving 7 bases between. The CDR3: CASSFRGNEQFF. CDR3 sequence (DNA): TGTGCCAGCAGTTTTCGAGGAAATGAGCAGTTCTTC.

The chain uses TRBV11-3 and TRBJ2-3; 10 nucleotides match TRBD2. This CDR3 has 16 amino acids. Trimming took 5 bases from V and 0 from J; bases not matched to a gene: 5. Germline assignment: CDR1 SGHNT and CDR2 YENEEA. CDR3 residues: CASSPSGGRSTDTQYF. The CDR3 nucleotides are TGTGCCAGCAGCCCTAGCGGGGGCCGAAGCACAGATACGCAGTATTTT.

V gene TRBV7-9 combines with J gene TRBJ1-2, with D unresolved. This CDR3 comprises 14 residues. V was clipped by 1 base and J by 5 bases, with 11 bases between them. Germline values: CDR1 SEHNR, CDR2 FQNEAQ (reference sequence). CDR3 nucleotide sequence: TGTGCCAGCAGCTTAGACGTCACCGGTTATGGCTACACCTTC. Translation: CASSLDVTGYGYTF.

This clonotype came up many times. J is TRBJ2-4 and V is TRBV27; TRBD1 aligns across 10 bases. TRBJ2-7 explains the end of the DNA better; the J call may be wrong. Germline CDR1 is MNHEY and CDR2 is SMNVEV (reference sequence). This CDR3 is 16 amino acids long. CDR3 protein: CASSSVRDRGKNEQYF. The CDR3 nucleotides are TGTGCCAGCTCTTCCGTCCGGGACAGGGGAAAAAACGAGCAGTACTTC.

Turning to this clonotype: This clone may be a read error of a much larger clone one base away. The chain recombines TRBV7-9 with TRBJ2-6, with D possibly being TRBD1 or TRBD2 (5 bases each). The germline V gene has CDR1 SEHNR and CDR2 FQNEAQ (reference sequence). There are 17 residues in the CDR3. Trimming took off 10 bases at V and 2 bases at J, with 21 bases between the two ends. CDR3 sequence reads: CATKLGVKSPGANVLTF. The CDR3 coding sequence is TGTGCCACCAAACTAGGGGTCAAAAGCCCTGGGGCCAACGTCCTGACTTTC.